Following are 22 T cell receptor beta chains from one sample sequenced in a study of human T cells and chemical hapten exposure. The time point was: patch test 1, 2 weeks after DPC sensitization. The treatment was: therapeutic diphenylcyclopropenone sensitization with weekly scalp DPC. TCRdb re-analysed the RACE reads in MiXCR, keeping a single row per CDR3 protein. The top ten hold around 8.9% of the sample, which has approximately 74,000 distinct CDR3 sequences, about 31% seen once. Here the sequenced sample was whole blood, taken in connection with sensitization to the hapten diphenylcyclopropenone (DPC). The receptors come from a man in his forties with alopecia areata. Some clones in this sample may be carry-over from other donors' samples.

The chain uses TRBV30 and TRBJ2-4; D possibly corresponds to TRBD2 (6 bases). The CDR3 consists of 14 residues. The ends were cut back, 2 bases at V and 3 bases at J, with 11 bases in the middle. Looked up from germline, CDR1 is GTSNPN and CDR2 is SVGIG (reference sequence). CDR3 region: CAWSFGSGKNIQYF. The CDR3 DNA sequence: TGTGCCTGGAGTTTCGGGAGCGGCAAAAACATTCAGTACTTC.

This sequence joins TRBV11-2 and TRBJ2-2; TRBD2 matches 9 bases. Per germline, CDR1 SGHAT and CDR2 FQNNGV. Trimming cost V 4 bases and J 5 bases; bases outside gene matches: 5. The CDR3 consists of 15 residues. CDR3 nucleotide sequence: TGTGCCAGCAGCTATAGCGGGAGCGGGACCGGGGAGCTGTTTTTT. Amino acid sequence: CASSYSGSGTGELFF.

This clonotype was seen ten or more times. The chain couples TRBV4-1 to TRBJ2-7; 9 bases are a match to TRBD2. Unmatched junction bases numbered 4, after V lost 1 base and J lost 3 bases. In germline, CDR1 is MGHRA, CDR2 YSYEKL. CDR3 length: 15 amino acids. CDR3 nucleotides: TGCGCCAGCAGCCAAGCGAGCGGGAGGTACTACGAGCAGTACTTC. This gives the protein CASSQASGRYYEQYF.

The J gene is TRBJ1-1, the V gene TRBV18, with no clear D. CDR3 length: 14 amino acids. V shed 1 base and J shed 4 bases, with 10 bases lying between them. The germline CDR1 and CDR2 sequences are KGHSH and LQKENI. CDR3 sequence: CASSPRGWATEAFF. CDR3 DNA sequence: TGTGCCAGCTCACCACGGGGTTGGGCCACTGAAGCTTTCTTT. The variable domain in full, with the rest retrieved from reference TRBV18 and TRBJ1-1, is NAGVMQNPRHLVRRRGQEARLRCSPMKGHSHVYWYRQLPEEGLKFMVYLQKENIIDESGMPKERFSAEFPKEGPSILRIQQVVRGDSAAYFCASSPRGWATEAFFGQGTRLTVV.

The V call is TRBV5-1, the J call TRBJ2-2, with TRBD1 matching over 7 bases. The length of the CDR3 is 16 residues. V dropped 1 base and J dropped 4; count of bases not matched to a gene: 7. Per the germline V gene, CDR1 is SGHRS and CDR2 is YFSETQ. The CDR3, as DNA: TGCGCCAGCAGCTTGACGTCGGGACAGACCACCGGGGAGCTGTTTTTT. It codes for CASSLTSGQTTGELFF.

This sequence joins TRBV6-6 and TRBJ2-3; 8 positions match TRBD2. Germline lookup yields CDR1 MNHNY and CDR2 SVGAGI (reference sequence). The V gene end was trimmed by 6 bases and the J gene end by 4 bases; junction bases not matched to a gene: 12. The CDR3 has 16 residues. The CDR3 DNA is TGTGCCAGCAGCCCAGGACTAGCCACGGTCCCAGATACGCAGTATTTT. Protein: CASSPGLATVPDTQYF.

This clonotype was detected a few times. This chain joins TRBV7-3 and TRBJ2-1, with D unclear. There are 15 residues in the CDR3. V shed 3 bases and J shed 2 bases, with 11 bases lying between them. Germline V gives CDR1 SGHTA, CDR2 FQGTGA. This CDR3 is CASSFGVGTYNEQFF. The CDR3 nucleotides are TGTGCCAGCAGCTTTGGGGTCGGAACCTACAATGAGCAGTTCTTC.

V and J are TRBV12-3 or TRBV12-4 and TRBJ2-7; D is undetermined. V dropped 2 bases and J dropped 2 bases, with 10 bases sitting between them. The CDR3 is 14 residues long. CDR3 nucleotide sequence: TGTGCCAGCAGTTTAAGTCAGAGAGCCTACGAGCAGTACTTC. This gives the protein CASSLSQRAYEQYF.

CDR3 coding DNA: TGCAGTGTCAGCGGGAGGACCACCGGGGAGCTGTTTTTT. It codes for CSVSGRTTGELFF. The V call is TRBV20-1, the J call TRBJ2-2; 9 nucleotides align to TRBD2. Losses at the gene ends were 7 bases for V and 4 bases for J; bases not matched to a gene: 4. The CDR3 is 13 residues long. Germline CDR1 and CDR2: DFQATT and SNEGSKA (reference sequence).

This clonotype came up a few times. The chain employs TRBV6-6 and TRBJ2-5; D is possibly TRBD1 (7 bases). Deletions cut 6 bases from V and 3 bases from J, with 23 bases between. The CDR3 has 17 residues. Germline values: CDR1 MNHNY, CDR2 SVGAGI (reference sequence). CDR3 bases: TGTGCCAGCAGCACCGACAGGGTATGGGGGGAAAAAGAGACCCAGTACTTC. This encodes CASSTDRVWGEKETQYF.

The chain couples TRBV6-5 to TRBJ1-2; 10 nucleotides match TRBD1. Germline-derived CDR1 and CDR2 are MNHEY and SVGAGI. The V gene end was trimmed by 0 bases and the J gene end by 6 bases; junction bases not matched to a gene: 4. This CDR3 comprises 15 residues. The CDR3 sequence: CASSYSTDRGDGYTF. CDR3 in DNA: TGTGCCAGCAGTTACTCGACGGACAGGGGGGATGGCTACACCTTC.

V and J are TRBV6-1 and TRBJ2-2, with 9 bases identical to TRBD1. V trimming: 1 base; J trimming: 7 bases; junction bases outside the gene matches: 4. The CDR3 length is 15 residues. Germline CDR1 is MNHNS and CDR2 is SASEGT. The CDR3 bases are TGTGCCAGCAGTGAAGACAGGGGGCAGGGCGGGGAGCTGTTTTTT. Residues: CASSEDRGQGGELFF.

The chain links TRBV25-1 to TRBJ2-3; D unclear. The CDR3 runs 12 residues. The V gene lost 4 bases and the J gene lost 10 bases, with 12 bases spanning the gap. From germline, CDR1 is MGHDK and CDR2 SYGVNS. Here the CDR3 reads CASSAPLKSQYF. In nucleotides, the CDR3 is TGTGCCAGCAGTGCGCCGTTGAAGTCGCAGTATTTT.

This chain connects TRBV7-2 to TRBJ2-3, with D maybe TRBD2 (5 bases). V lost 5 bases and J 1 base, leaving 7 bases between the germline ends. This CDR3 is built from 13 residues. Germline loops: CDR1 SGHTA, CDR2 FQGNSA. CDR3 coding DNA: TGTGCCAGCAGCAATAGCGGCACAGATACGCAGTATTTT. This sequence encodes CASSNSGTDTQYF.

The rearrangement joins TRBV20-1 to TRBJ2-7; 10 nucleotides align to TRBD1. The V gene's germline CDR1 is DFQATT and CDR2 SNEGSKA (reference sequence). With V trimmed by 6 bases and J by 0 bases, 11 bases remained unmatched. The CDR3 length is 16 residues. CDR3 nucleotides: TGCAGTGCCTCGGACAGGGGGGCATCTAGCTCCTACGAGCAGTACTTC. Translating gives CSASDRGASSSYEQYF.

V usage is TRBV4-1 and J usage is TRBJ2-2; D is possibly TRBD1 (6 bases). V lost 1 base and J lost 6, with 9 bases in between. CDR3 length equals 14 residues. The germline V gene encodes CDR1 MGHRA and CDR2 YSYEKL. This chain's CDR3 is CASSQVQGPGELFF. The CDR3 bases are TGCGCCAGCAGCCAAGTACAGGGCCCCGGGGAGCTGTTTTTT.

J is TRBJ1-5 and V is TRBV20-1; no clear D. The V gene's germline CDR1 is DFQATT and CDR2 SNEGSKA (reference sequence). The CDR3 totals 13 residues. With 0 bases removed from V and 1 base from J, the gap between germline ends came to 4 bases. CDR3 amino acids: CSARDFSNQPQHF. The CDR3, as DNA: TGCAGTGCTAGAGATTTCAGCAATCAGCCCCAGCATTTT.

The genes are TRBV10-3 and TRBJ1-5; D unclear. Germline V gene data show CDR1 as ENHRY and CDR2 as SYGVKD. The CDR3 runs 14 residues. The V and J ends lost 10 bases and 1 base respectively, with 14 bases between them. In DNA form, the CDR3 reads TGTGCCACGCAAGGCCCCGGGAGCAATCAGCCCCAGCATTTT. Its translation is CATQGPGSNQPQHF.

This clonotype was seen just once. The chain links TRBV28 to TRBJ1-5, with no clear D. The CDR3 is 14 residues long. Trimming took off 4 bases at V and 0 bases at J, with 7 bases between the two ends. The germline gives CDR1 MDHEN, CDR2 SYDVKM. The CDR3 spells CASSYTNSNQPQHF. The CDR3 DNA sequence: TGTGCCAGCAGTTATACCAATAGCAATCAGCCCCAGCATTTT.

At least ten counts were recorded for this clonotype. The DNA of the CDR3 is TGTGCCAGCTCACCACAAAAGAGCGGGAGACTTTACAATGAGCAGTTCTTC. Amino acid sequence: CASSPQKSGRLYNEQFF. The gene calls are TRBV18 and TRBJ2-1; 8 positions match TRBD2. The germline V gene encodes CDR1 KGHSH and CDR2 LQKENI. V shed 1 base, J shed 4 bases, and the junction held 9 bases outside the gene matches. This CDR3 comprises 17 residues.

This clonotype was seen a few times. The chain employs TRBV5-1 and TRBJ1-1; D not resolved. V lost 0 bases, J lost 0 bases, and 9 bases lay in between. The CDR3 sequence is 15 residues long. Germline V lookup: CDR1 SGHRS, CDR2 YFSETQ. Written as DNA, the CDR3 is TGCGCCAGCAGCTTGGAATCTGGGCTGAACACTGAAGCTTTCTTT. The encoded protein is CASSLESGLNTEAFF.

The chain combines TRBV20-1 with TRBJ1-5, with TRBD1 matching 7 bases. Looked up from germline, CDR1 is DFQATT and CDR2 is SNEGSKA (reference sequence). The length of the CDR3 is 14 residues. With 3 bases clipped from V and 5 bases from J, the junction kept 7 bases outside the gene matches. In DNA, the CDR3 is TGCAGTGCTAGGGACAGGATGGGAGATCAGCCCCAGCATTTT. Its translation: CSARDRMGDQPQHF.